The entry below describes one T cell receptor beta chain. Its antigen is not known. These data originate in a study of T cell responses to AZD1222 COVID-19 vaccine. Study conclusions and caveats: Reportedly, nearly half the spike-specific TCRs target unmutated variant regions.

Libraries were prepared by immunoSEQ multiplex PCR; TCRdb keeps only in-frame clonotypes and omits some of them. The sample holds roughly 120,000 clones; around nine tenths are singletons and the top ten take over 7.5%. The CDR3 consists of 15 residues. Germline assignment: CDR1 SGHTA and CDR2 FQGNSA. V was pared by 5 bases and J by 6 bases, with 16 bases between. The sequencing used peripheral blood, collected on day 0 of AZD1222 vaccination. The TCR originated in an adult in good health. V and J are TRBV7-2 and TRBJ2-2; D call uncertain. CDR3 region: CASSPGRRNAGELFF. The CDR3 nucleotides read TGTGCCAGCAGCCCAGGCCGGCGGAATGCCGGGGAGCTGTTTTTT.